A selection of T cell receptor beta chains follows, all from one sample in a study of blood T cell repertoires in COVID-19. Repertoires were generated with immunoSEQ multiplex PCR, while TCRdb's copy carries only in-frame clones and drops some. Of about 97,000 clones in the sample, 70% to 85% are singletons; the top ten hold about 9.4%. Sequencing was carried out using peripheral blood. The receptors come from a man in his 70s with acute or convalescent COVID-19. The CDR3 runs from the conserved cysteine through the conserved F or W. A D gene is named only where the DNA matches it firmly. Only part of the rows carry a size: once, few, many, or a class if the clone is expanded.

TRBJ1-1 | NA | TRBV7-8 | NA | TGTGCCAGCAGCTCTATGGTGAACACTGAAGCTTTCTTT | CASSSMVNTEAFF
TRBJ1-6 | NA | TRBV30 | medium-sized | TGTGCCTGGAGAGAGGGTGGGGATAATTCACCCCTCCACTTT | CAWREGGDNSPLHF
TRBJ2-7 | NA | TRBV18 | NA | TGTGCCAGCTCACCGTCTAACTACGAGCAGTACTTC | CASSPSNYEQYF
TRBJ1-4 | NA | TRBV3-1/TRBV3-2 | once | TGTGCCAGCAGCCAAGGGACGGATAGGGGGGAAAAACTGTTTTTT | CASSQGTDRGEKLFF
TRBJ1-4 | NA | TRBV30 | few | TGTGCCTGGAGTGGAGGAGGTGAAAAACTGTTTTTT | CAWSGGGEKLFF
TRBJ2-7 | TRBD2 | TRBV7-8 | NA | TGTGCCAGCAGCTTATCCCTAACTAGCGGGGGGGAGTACGAGCAGTACTTC | CASSLSLTSGGEYEQYF
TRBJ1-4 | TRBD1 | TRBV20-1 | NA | TGCAGTGCTAGTGTCGGTATGACAGGGGGCGGCGAAAAACTGTTTTTT | CSASVGMTGGGEKLFF
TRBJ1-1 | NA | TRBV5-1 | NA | TGCGCCAGCAGCTTGGACGGCGGGGCTGAAGCTTTCTTT | CASSLDGGAEAFF
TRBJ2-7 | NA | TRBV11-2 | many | TGTGCCAGCAGCTTAGACAGGGGCTATACCTACGAGCAGTACTTC | CASSLDRGYTYEQYF
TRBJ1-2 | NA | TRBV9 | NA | TGTGCCAGCAGCGTAGACTCGTGGACTTACTATGGCTACACCTTC | CASSVDSWTYYGYTF
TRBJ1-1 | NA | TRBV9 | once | TGTGCCAGCACCAGGATCGGGGGGTATCACACTGAAGCTTTCTTT | CASTRIGGYHTEAFF
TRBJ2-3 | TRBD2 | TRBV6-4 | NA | TGTGCCAGCCTGATGCGAGCGGGAGGCACCACAGATACGCAGTATTTT | CASLMRAGGTTDTQYF
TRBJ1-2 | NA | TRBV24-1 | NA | TGTGCCACCAGTGATTTATTTGGCGGTTACTATGGCTACACCTTC | CATSDLFGGYYGYTF
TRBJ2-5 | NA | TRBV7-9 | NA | TGTGCCAGCAGCTTAATGGTCGGGACCCAGTACTTC | CASSLMVGTQYF
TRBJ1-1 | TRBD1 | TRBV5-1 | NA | TGCGCCAGCAGCTCCAGGGGGATGAACACTGAAGCTTTCTTT | CASSSRGMNTEAFF
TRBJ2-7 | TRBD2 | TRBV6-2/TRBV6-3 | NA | TGTGCCAGCAGTTACTCGAGTAGCGGGGCCTACGAGCAGTACTTC | CASSYSSSGAYEQYF
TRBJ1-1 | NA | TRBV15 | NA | TGTGCCACCAGCAGCGACAGTAGGAACACTGAAGCTTTCTTT | CATSSDSRNTEAFF
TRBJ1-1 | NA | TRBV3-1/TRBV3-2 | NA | TGTGCCAGCAGCCACAGAGGCGTGAACACTGAAGCTTTCTTT | CASSHRGVNTEAFF
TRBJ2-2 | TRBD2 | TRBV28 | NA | TGTGCCAGCAGTGCCCCAGGACTAGTTTCAGACGGGGAGCTGTTTTTT | CASSAPGLVSDGELFF
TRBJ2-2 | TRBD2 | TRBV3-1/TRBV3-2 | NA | TGTGCCAGCAGCCCCCGGTTGATAGCGGGAATTCAGACCGGGGAGCTGTTTTTT | CASSPRLIAGIQTGELFF
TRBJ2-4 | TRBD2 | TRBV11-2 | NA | TGTGCCAGCAGCCCCCGGGCTAGCGGGATAATAGCCAAAAACATTCAGTACTTC | CASSPRASGIIAKNIQYF
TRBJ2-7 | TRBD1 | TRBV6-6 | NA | TGTGCCAGCAGCAATACCGGGACAGGGGATAACGAGCAGTACTTC | CASSNTGTGDNEQYF
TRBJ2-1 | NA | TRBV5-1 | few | TGCGCCAGCAGCCTGGATATCTCCTACAATGAGCAGTTCTTC | CASSLDISYNEQFF
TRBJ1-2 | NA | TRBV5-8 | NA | TGTGCCAGCAGCTTGGTCGTAGGAGGCTATGGCTACACCTTC | CASSLVVGGYGYTF
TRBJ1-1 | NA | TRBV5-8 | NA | TGTGCCAGCAGCTTACAACAGGGTCTTCTCGGGAACACTGAAGCTTTCTTT | CASSLQQGLLGNTEAFF
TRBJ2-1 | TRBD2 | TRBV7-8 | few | TGTGCCAGCAGCCCCGAGGGCGGGAGGGCGAAATACAATGAGCAGTTCTTC | CASSPEGGRAKYNEQFF
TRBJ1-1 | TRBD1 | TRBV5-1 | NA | TGCGCCAGCAGCTTGGAGATCAGGGGGCTGGCTGAAGCTTTCTTT | CASSLEIRGLAEAFF
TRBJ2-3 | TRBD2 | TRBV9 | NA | TGTGCCAGCAGCGTAGATAGCGGGGGGAACACAGATACGCAGTATTTT | CASSVDSGGNTDTQYF
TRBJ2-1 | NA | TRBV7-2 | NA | TGTGCCAGCAGCTTAGGACGGGGGAGTGAGTTCTTC | CASSLGRGSEFF
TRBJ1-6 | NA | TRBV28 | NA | TGTGCCAGCAGAACTCGGGAAAATTCACCCCTCCACTTT | CASRTRENSPLHF
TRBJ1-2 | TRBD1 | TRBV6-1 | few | TGTGCCAGCAGTGAAGATGACAGGGTGAGAGGCTACACCTTC | CASSEDDRVRGYTF
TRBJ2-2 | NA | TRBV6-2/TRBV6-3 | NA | TGTGCCAGCAGTTATCGAACAGGGCTTGTGGTCGGGGAGCTGTTTTTT | CASSYRTGLVVGELFF
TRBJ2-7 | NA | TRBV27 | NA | TGTGCCAGCAGTGGGCCTAACCTCTACGAGCAGTACTTC | CASSGPNLYEQYF
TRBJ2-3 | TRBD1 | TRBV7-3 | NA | TGTGCCAGCAGCTTGACAGGACAGGGGGCGAGCACAGATACGCAGTATTTT | CASSLTGQGASTDTQYF
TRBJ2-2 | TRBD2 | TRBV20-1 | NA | TGCAGTGCTAGTAAGCTAGCGGGAGATAGAACCGGGGAGCTGTTTTTT | CSASKLAGDRTGELFF
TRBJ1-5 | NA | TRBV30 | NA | TGTGCCTGGAGTACTCAGGGGAGTCAGCCCCAGCATTTT | CAWSTQGSQPQHF
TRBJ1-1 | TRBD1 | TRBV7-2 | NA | TGTGCCAGCAGCGTAGGGACAGGGCTCACTGAAGCTTTCTTT | CASSVGTGLTEAFF
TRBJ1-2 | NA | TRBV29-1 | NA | TGCAGCGGGGGGGGCAGGCGCTATGGCTACACCTTC | CSGGGRRYGYTF
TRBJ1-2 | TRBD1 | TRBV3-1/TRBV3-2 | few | TGTGCCAGCAGCGGGGACAGTTATGGCTACACCTTC | CASSGDSYGYTF
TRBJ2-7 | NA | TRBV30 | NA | TGTGCCTGGAGCGGCCAGGGTATCTCTCACGAGCAGTACTTC | CAWSGQGISHEQYF
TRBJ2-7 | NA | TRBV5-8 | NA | TGTGCCAGCAGCTTGGACAGAAAATACGAGCAGTACTTC | CASSLDRKYEQYF
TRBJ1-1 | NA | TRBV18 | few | TGTGCCAGCTCATCGGGACAGAACACTGAAGCTTTCTTT | CASSSGQNTEAFF
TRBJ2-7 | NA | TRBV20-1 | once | TGCAGTAAGACTCGAGCCGACGAGCAGTACTTC | CSKTRADEQYF
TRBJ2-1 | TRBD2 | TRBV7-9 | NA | TGTGCCAGCAGCCCAACGGGGCTAGCGGGTGGGGAGCAGTTCTTC | CASSPTGLAGGEQFF
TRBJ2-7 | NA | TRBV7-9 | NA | TGTGCCAGCAGCTTAGAAGGAGGGGTACGGTACGAGCAGTACTTC | CASSLEGGVRYEQYF
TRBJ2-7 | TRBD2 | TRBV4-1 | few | TGCGCCAGCAGTCTTTCGGGACTCGGGGGGGCCTACGAGCAGTACTTC | CASSLSGLGGAYEQYF
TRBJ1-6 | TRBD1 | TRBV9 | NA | TGTGCCAGCAGCGTAGGACAGGGCTTTAGGGAACCCCTCCACTTT | CASSVGQGFREPLHF
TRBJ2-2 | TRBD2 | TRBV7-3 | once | TGTGCCAGCAGCCCGGCTAGCGGGAAGGGCACCGGGGAGCTGTTTTTT | CASSPASGKGTGELFF